The next 28 T cell receptor beta chains were all read from a single sample in a study of blood T cell repertoires in COVID-19. The method was immunoSEQ multiplex PCR; TCRdb's version includes in-frame clones alone and lacks a portion of them. The table lists 230,000 or so clones, roughly 84% of them singletons. Material: peripheral blood. The receptors here all came from a woman aged 40 to 49 who had recovered from COVID-19.

This clone came up a few times. The CDR3 DNA reads as TGTGCCAGCTCCCTCCAGGGGGACACAACCGGGGAGCTGTTTTTT. Its protein is CASSLQGDTTGELFF. The genes are TRBV18 and TRBJ2-2; 7 nucleotides agree with TRBD1. V lost 6 bases and J lost 5; bases outside the gene matches: 9. Looked up from germline, CDR1 is KGHSH and CDR2 is LQKENI. The CDR3 length is 15 residues.

V is TRBV10-3 and J is TRBJ2-7; 8 nucleotides line up with TRBD1. Trimming removed 6 bases from V and 0 bases from J; junction bases left unmatched: 4. Germline loops: CDR1 ENHRY, CDR2 SYGVKD. CDR3 size: 14 residues. CDR3 loop: CAIRDGQGSYEQYF. CDR3 DNA sequence: TGTGCCATCAGGGATGGACAGGGCTCCTACGAGCAGTACTTC.

V gene TRBV10-3 combines with J gene TRBJ2-6, with TRBD2 matching over 7 bases. The CDR3 totals 15 residues. J was trimmed by 2 bases and V by 2 bases; bases with no gene match: 0. Germline loops: CDR1 ENHRY, CDR2 SYGVKD. Here the CDR3 reads CAISEGLAGANVLTF. CDR3 sequence (DNA): TGTGCCATCAGTGAGGGACTAGCTGGGGCCAACGTCCTGACTTTC.

The chain recombines TRBV6-5 with TRBJ2-4; 9 bases match TRBD1. The CDR3 is 14 residues long. J was trimmed by 9 bases and V by 5 bases; bases with no gene match: 8. Germline lookup yields CDR1 MNHEY and CDR2 SVGAGI. The CDR3 DNA reads as TGTGCCAGCAGTCCCGGGACAGGGTCGGGCATTCAGTACTTC. Protein sequence: CASSPGTGSGIQYF.

The gene calls are TRBV10-3 and TRBJ2-3, with TRBD2 identical over 11 bases. V lost 2 bases, J lost 4 bases, and 5 bases stayed unmatched. This CDR3 region has 16 residues. Germline loops: CDR1 ENHRY, CDR2 SYGVKD. In DNA form, the CDR3 reads TGTGCCATCAGTGAGGCTAGCGGGGGGCAATCAGATACGCAGTATTTT. The encoded protein is CAISEASGGQSDTQYF.

The chain employs TRBV3-1 (or the pseudogene TRBV3-2) and TRBJ1-1, with D uncertain. The CDR3 loop spans 13 amino acids. Germline V gives CDR1 LGHDT, CDR2 YNNKEL (reference sequence). V lost 3 bases, J lost 3 bases, and 8 bases lay in between. The CDR3 protein is CASSQGKHTEAFF. The CDR3 DNA reads TGTGCCAGCAGCCAGGGCAAGCACACTGAAGCTTTCTTT.

This clone occurred a few times. This chain joins TRBV3-1 (or the pseudogene TRBV3-2) and TRBJ1-5; 9 bases align to TRBD1. In germline, CDR1 is LGHDT, CDR2 YNNKEL (reference sequence). The CDR3 contains 18 residues. After removal of 0 bases from V and 2 bases from J, the junction contained 8 bases not matched to a gene. The CDR3 coding sequence is TGTGCCAGCAGCCAAGACCCGGGGGACAGGGAAGGCAATCAGCCCCAGCATTTT. Its translation: CASSQDPGDREGNQPQHF.

The chain has TRBV5-1 and TRBJ2-4, with D unresolved. Trimming left V 0 bases short and J 0 bases short, with 7 bases between. Germline assignment: CDR1 SGHRS and CDR2 YFSETQ. CDR3 size: 15 residues. The CDR3 bases are TGCGCCAGCAGCTTGGATGGGCTAGCCAAAAACATTCAGTACTTC. This codes for CASSLDGLAKNIQYF.

The chain employs TRBV7-6 and TRBJ2-7, with TRBD2 matching 7 bases. From germline, CDR1 is SGHVS and CDR2 FNYEAQ. The CDR3 is made up of 15 amino acids. With 2 bases clipped from V and 2 bases from J, the junction kept 6 bases outside the gene matches. The CDR3 nucleotides are TGTGCCAGCAGCTTAATGTCGGGGGGAACCTACGAGCAGTACTTC. Protein product: CASSLMSGGTYEQYF.

The chain links TRBV7-6 to TRBJ2-5, with TRBD2 matching 7 bases. From germline, CDR1 is SGHVS and CDR2 FNYEAQ. The CDR3 runs 14 residues. J gave up 5 bases and V 5 bases, and 8 bases lay outside the gene matches. The CDR3 nucleotides read TGTGCCAGCAGCCGGGGGGATTCTGAGGAGACCCAGTACTTC. It translates to CASSRGDSEETQYF.

The rearrangement links TRBV6-2 or TRBV6-3 to TRBJ2-2; no reliable D call. Germline-derived CDR1 and CDR2 are MNHEY and SVGEGT. With 0 bases removed from V and 7 bases from J, the gap between germline ends came to 9 bases. This CDR3 comprises 14 residues. The DNA for the CDR3 is TGTGCCAGCAGTTACTCGGTGGGCTTCGGGGAGCTGTTTTTT. It encodes CASSYSVGFGELFF.

This clone came up once. This may come from a read error, since a much larger clone is one base off. The chain has TRBV12-3 or TRBV12-4 and TRBJ1-1; D gene uncertain. Deletions cut 2 bases from V and 4 bases from J, with 8 bases between. The CDR3 spans 13 residues. The CDR3 region has the DNA TGTGCCAGCAGTTTATTAGGGAGCACTGAAGCTTTCTTT. Translating gives CASSLLGSTEAFF.

V gene TRBV11-3 combines with J gene TRBJ2-2; possibly TRBD2 for D (5 bases). The CDR3 contains 13 residues. Germline lookup yields CDR1 SGHNT and CDR2 YENEEA. The V gene lost 5 bases and the J gene lost 5 bases, with 9 bases spanning the gap. The CDR3 spells CASSPRRTGELFF. The DNA for the CDR3 is TGTGCCAGCAGCCCAAGGAGGACCGGGGAGCTGTTTTTT.

This chain uses TRBV6-1 with TRBJ1-4, with D uncertain. Deletions cut 2 bases from V and 14 bases from J, with 9 bases between. This CDR3 is built from 11 residues. Germline V gene lookup returns CDR1 MNHNS and CDR2 SASEGT. In DNA, the CDR3 is TGTGCCAGCAGTGAATTGGGCCGGCTGTTTTTT. Translated, it gives CASSELGRLFF.

Concerning this clone: Distinct nucleotide sequences in the sample also encode this CDR3. V is TRBV5-1 and J is TRBJ2-1, with TRBD1 as a possible D gene (5 bases). Deletions cut 0 bases from V and 4 bases from J, with 8 bases between. CDR1 is SGHRS and CDR2 is YFSETQ in the germline V gene. The CDR3 loop spans 14 amino acids. The CDR3 region is CASSLGGLYNEQFF. Here the CDR3 DNA reads TGCGCCAGCAGCTTGGGGGGCCTTTACAATGAGCAGTTCTTC.

V gene TRBV5-4 combines with J gene TRBJ1-4, with 9 positions matching TRBD1. The CDR3 has 15 amino acids. With 3 bases clipped from V and 6 bases from J, the junction kept 6 bases outside the gene matches. Germline CDR1 reads SGHNT; CDR2 reads YYREEE (reference sequence). The CDR3 nucleotides read TGTGCCAGCAGCTCAAACAGGGGGCTTGATGAAAAACTGTTTTTT. Protein sequence: CASSSNRGLDEKLFF.

The V gene is TRBV6-6, the J gene TRBJ2-7, with D unclear. This CDR3 is 13 amino acids long. CDR1 and CDR2 from the germline V gene are MNHNY and SVGAGI (reference sequence). V was cut by 2 bases and J by 5 bases, with 10 bases left in between. The CDR3 DNA reads as TGTGCCAGCAGTTACCAGGTGTTGGACGAGCAGTACTTC. Translating it yields CASSYQVLDEQYF.

The genes are TRBV7-9 and TRBJ2-3, with D possibly being TRBD2 (7 bases). The V end was cut by 5 bases, the J end by 0 bases, with 15 bases between. From germline, CDR1 is SEHNR and CDR2 FQNEAQ (reference sequence). The CDR3 totals 16 residues. CDR3 DNA sequence: TGTGCCAGCAGCCCTAAGGGGGGGATAAGCACAGATACGCAGTATTTT. It yields the protein CASSPKGGISTDTQYF.

The V call is TRBV2, the J call TRBJ1-2, with 10 bases that match TRBD1. Per germline, CDR1 SNHLY and CDR2 FYNNEI. Trimming took 5 bases from V and 6 from J; bases not matched to a gene: 3. The CDR3 totals 13 residues. The CDR3 coding sequence is TGTGCCAGCAGTTCGACAGGGGGCGATGGCTACACCTTC. It encodes CASSSTGGDGYTF.

The rearrangement links TRBV7-2 to TRBJ1-1; D may be TRBD1 (5 bases). V was trimmed by 7 bases and J by 0 bases, leaving 21 bases between them. The CDR3 is 17 amino acids. Germline V gives CDR1 SGHTA, CDR2 FQGNSA. This CDR3 reads CASTLPGGWYVNTEAFF. Written as DNA, the CDR3 is TGTGCCAGCACTTTACCCGGGGGGTGGTATGTGAACACTGAAGCTTTCTTT.

The V gene is TRBV28, the J gene TRBJ2-7; tentative D call: TRBD2 (5 bases). Trimming stripped 10 bases from V and 4 bases from J, with 17 bases between. Germline values: CDR1 MDHEN, CDR2 SYDVKM. The length of the CDR3 is 13 residues. CDR3 sequence: CATHPRASYEQYF. CDR3 in DNA: TGTGCCACCCACCCGAGGGCGTCTTACGAGCAGTACTTC.

The chain combines TRBV21-1 with TRBJ2-7; TRBD1 is the table's D call and was not checked against the DNA. TRBV21-1 is recorded as a pseudogene. This CDR3 has 15 amino acids. CDR3 coding DNA: TGTGCCAGCAGCAACCGGGACAGAAGCTCCTACGAGCAGTACTTC. Protein: CASSNRDRSSYEQYF.

The V and J genes are TRBV19 and TRBJ1-2, with D possibly matching TRBD1 (5 bases). V was cut by 6 bases and J by 8 bases, with 22 bases left in between. Germline lookup yields CDR1 LNHDA and CDR2 SQIVND (reference sequence). The CDR3 has 15 residues. The CDR3 protein is CASRTLTTGLEGYTF. The CDR3 DNA reads as TGTGCCAGTAGGACGCTAACCACAGGTCTTGAGGGCTACACCTTC.

This chain links TRBV7-2 with TRBJ2-5; 10 nucleotides align to TRBD1. CDR3 size: 14 residues. Losses at the gene ends were 5 bases for V and 3 bases for J; bases not matched to a gene: 3. Germline-derived CDR1 and CDR2 are SGHTA and FQGNSA. The CDR3 nucleotides read TGTGCCAGCAGCATCGGACAGGGGGAAGAGACCCAGTACTTC. Encoded protein: CASSIGQGEETQYF.

J is TRBJ2-5 and V is TRBV11-2, with D uncertain. V lost 2 bases to trimming and J lost 5 bases, with 9 bases between them. CDR1 and CDR2 (germline): SGHAT, FQNNGV. The CDR3 is made up of 13 amino acids. CDR3 sequence: CASSLSLAETQYF. CDR3 bases: TGTGCCAGCAGCTTATCACTTGCGGAGACCCAGTACTTC.

This chain connects TRBV7-9 to TRBJ2-7, with D possibly TRBD1 on 6 matching bases. The CDR3 is 14 residues long. Deletions cut 0 bases from V and 6 bases from J, with 12 bases between. Germline CDR1 is SEHNR and CDR2 is FQNEAQ (reference sequence). The DNA of the CDR3 is TGTGCCAGCAGCTTAGCGCACAGGGTGGGCGAGCAGTACTTC. Protein sequence: CASSLAHRVGEQYF.

The chain is built from TRBV6-2 or TRBV6-3 and TRBJ2-1; 7 nucleotides align to TRBD2. The V gene end was trimmed by 2 bases and the J gene end by 9 bases; junction bases not matched to a gene: 10. CDR3 size: 15 residues. Germline V gives CDR1 MNHEY, CDR2 SVGEGT. CDR3 protein: CASSYGLAADVEQFF. The CDR3 nucleotides are TGTGCCAGCAGTTACGGGCTAGCGGCAGACGTTGAGCAGTTCTTC.

This clone was recorded once. The gene calls are TRBV3-1 (or the pseudogene TRBV3-2) and TRBJ2-5, with a possible D match to TRBD1 (6 bases). The ends were cut back, 5 bases at V and 0 bases at J, with 7 bases in the middle. This CDR3 is built from 13 residues. Germline values: CDR1 LGHDT, CDR2 YNNKEL (reference sequence). The CDR3 protein is CASSRDNQETQYF. In nucleotides, the CDR3 is TGTGCCAGCAGCAGGGACAACCAAGAGACCCAGTACTTC.